These T cell receptor beta chains were read from a single sample in a study of blood T cell repertoires in COVID-19. TCRdb's copy holds only in-frame clones and misses some; the assay was immunoSEQ multiplex PCR. The sample carries fewer than 450,000 clones, around nine tenths recorded once. Sequenced: peripheral blood. The origin of the receptors is a woman younger than 30 who had recovered from COVID-19. Both conserved end residues are part of each CDR3. The D gene is left open where the match is weak. Expanded clones get a size class; other rows say once, few or many, or leave the size out.

clone_size: .; v_call: TRBV9; j_call: TRBJ2-1; d_call: .; cdr3_nt: TGTGCCAGCGATAAGGACGGGAACCACAATGAGCAGTTCTTC; cdr3_aa: CASDKDGNHNEQFF
clone_size: .; v_call: TRBV7-2; j_call: TRBJ2-1; d_call: .; cdr3_nt: TGTGCCAGCAGCTTAGGGGCACAGGGTGGCTACAATGAGCAGTTCTTC; cdr3_aa: CASSLGAQGGYNEQFF
clone_size: .; v_call: TRBV3-1/TRBV3-2; j_call: TRBJ1-6; d_call: TRBD1; cdr3_nt: TGTGCCAGCAGCCACACAGGGGGTCTGGATTCACCCCTCCACTTT; cdr3_aa: CASSHTGGLDSPLHF
clone_size: .; v_call: TRBV9; j_call: TRBJ2-1; d_call: TRBD2; cdr3_nt: TGTGCCAGCAGCGTATTCGCTGGGCGGGAGTGGAGCAATGAGCAGTTCTTC; cdr3_aa: CASSVFAGREWSNEQFF
clone_size: .; v_call: TRBV4-1; j_call: TRBJ1-2; d_call: .; cdr3_nt: TGCGCCAGCAGCCACGCGGGGACTTTCTATGGCTACACCTTC; cdr3_aa: CASSHAGTFYGYTF
clone_size: .; v_call: TRBV5-1; j_call: TRBJ2-2; d_call: TRBD1; cdr3_nt: TGCGCCAGCAGCTTGGACAGGGGAACCGGGGAGCTGTTTTTT; cdr3_aa: CASSLDRGTGELFF
clone_size: .; v_call: TRBV18; j_call: TRBJ2-5; d_call: TRBD2; cdr3_nt: TGTGCCAGCTCACCCGGGGGGTCGGGGGAAGAGACCCAGTACTTC; cdr3_aa: CASSPGGSGEETQYF
clone_size: .; v_call: TRBV19; j_call: TRBJ1-2; d_call: TRBD1; cdr3_nt: TGTGCCAGTAGTATCAACAGGGGTAACTATGGCTACACCTTC; cdr3_aa: CASSINRGNYGYTF
clone_size: .; v_call: TRBV14; j_call: TRBJ1-2; d_call: TRBD1; cdr3_nt: TGTGCCAGCAGCCGAGGATCCGGGACAGGGATTTTCTACACCTTC; cdr3_aa: CASSRGSGTGIFYTF
clone_size: once; v_call: TRBV5-4; j_call: TRBJ1-1; d_call: TRBD1; cdr3_nt: TGTGCCAGCATATCAGACAGGGGGCGGACTGAAGCTTTCTTT; cdr3_aa: CASISDRGRTEAFF